This T cell receptor beta chain was found in a study of blood T cell repertoires in COVID-19. The germline V gene has CDR1 SNHLY and CDR2 FYNNEI. Deletions cut 5 bases from V and 3 bases from J, with 14 bases between. This CDR3 region has 15 residues. Authors' analysis steps: Scientists estimated how many nucleated cells there were by amplifying reference gene primers. TCRdb's copy holds only in-frame clones and misses some; the assay was immunoSEQ multiplex PCR. The V and J calls and the clone size are those of that table, but D and trimming were determined from the DNA. This table has around 280,000 clones, 85% to 90% appearing once.

Sequences were obtained from PBMCs or T cells enriched from blood (not recorded which). The V gene is TRBV2, the J gene TRBJ1-5, with D maybe TRBD1 (6 bases). This clonotype was obtained from a woman under 30 with acute COVID-19. The DNA for the CDR3 is TGTGCCAGCAGTAACAGGGTGGGAGACAATCAGCCCCAGCATTTT. Translating gives CASSNRVGDNQPQHF. The variable domain in full, with the rest retrieved from reference TRBV2 and TRBJ1-5, is EPEVTQTPSHQVTQMGQEVILRCVPISNHLYFYWYRQILGQKVEFLVSFYNNEISEKSEIFDDQFSVERPDGSNFTLKIRSTKLEDSAMYFCASSNRVGDNQPQHFGDGTRLSIL.